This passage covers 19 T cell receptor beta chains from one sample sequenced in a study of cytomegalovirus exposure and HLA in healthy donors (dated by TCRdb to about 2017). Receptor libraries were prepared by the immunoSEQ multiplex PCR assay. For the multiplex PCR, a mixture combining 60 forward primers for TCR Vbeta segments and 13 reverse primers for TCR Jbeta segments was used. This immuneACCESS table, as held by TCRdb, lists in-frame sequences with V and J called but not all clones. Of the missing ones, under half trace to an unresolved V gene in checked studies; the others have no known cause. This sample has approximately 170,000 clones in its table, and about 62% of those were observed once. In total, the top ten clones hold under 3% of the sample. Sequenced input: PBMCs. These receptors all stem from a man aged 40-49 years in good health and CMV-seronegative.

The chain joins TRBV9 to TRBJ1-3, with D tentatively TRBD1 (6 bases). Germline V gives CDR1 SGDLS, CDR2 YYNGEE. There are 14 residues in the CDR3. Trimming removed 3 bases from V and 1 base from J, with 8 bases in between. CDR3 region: CASSEQGSGNTIYF. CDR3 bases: TGTGCCAGCAGCGAACAGGGTTCTGGAAACACCATATATTTT. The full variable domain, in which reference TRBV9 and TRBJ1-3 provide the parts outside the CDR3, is DSGVTQTPKHLITATGQRVTLRCSPRSGDLSVYWYQQSLDQGLQFLIQYYNGEERAKGNILERFSAQQFPDLHSELNLSSLELGDSALYFCASSEQGSGNTIYFGEGSWLTVV.

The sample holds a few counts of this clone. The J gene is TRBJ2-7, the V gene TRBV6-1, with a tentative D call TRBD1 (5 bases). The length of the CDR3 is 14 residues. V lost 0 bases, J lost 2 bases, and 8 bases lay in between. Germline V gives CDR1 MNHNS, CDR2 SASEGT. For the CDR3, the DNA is TGTGCCAGCAGTGAAGCAGGGGCCGCCTACGAGCAGTACTTC. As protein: CASSEAGAAYEQYF.

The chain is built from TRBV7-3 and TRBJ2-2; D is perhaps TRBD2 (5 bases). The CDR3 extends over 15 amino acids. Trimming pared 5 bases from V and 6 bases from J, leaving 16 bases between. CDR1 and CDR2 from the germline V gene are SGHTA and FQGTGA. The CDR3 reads CASSPAAGIPGELFF. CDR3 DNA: TGTGCCAGCAGCCCCGCCGCGGGCATCCCCGGGGAGCTGTTTTTT.

This CDR3 reads CASSESLDRPNSPLHF. The CDR3 DNA reads TGTGCCAGCAGCGAGAGTTTGGACAGGCCCAATTCACCCCTCCACTTT. This chain joins TRBV9 and TRBJ1-6; TRBD1 aligns across 7 bases. Germline V lookup: CDR1 SGDLS, CDR2 YYNGEE. This CDR3 region has 16 residues. J lost 7 bases, V lost 3 bases, and 10 bases had no gene match.

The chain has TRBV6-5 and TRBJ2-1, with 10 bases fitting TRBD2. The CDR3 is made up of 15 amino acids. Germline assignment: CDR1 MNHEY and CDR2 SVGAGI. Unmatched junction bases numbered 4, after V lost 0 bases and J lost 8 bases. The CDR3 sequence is CASSYSSGGAYEQFF. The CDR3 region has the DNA TGTGCCAGCAGTTACTCGAGCGGGGGGGCTTATGAGCAGTTCTTC.

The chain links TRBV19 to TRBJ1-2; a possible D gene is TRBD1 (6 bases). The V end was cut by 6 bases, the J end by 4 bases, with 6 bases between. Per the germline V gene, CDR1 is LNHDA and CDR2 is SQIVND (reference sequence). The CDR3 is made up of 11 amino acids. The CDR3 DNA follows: TGTGCCAGTAGGGGGGCCTATGGCTACACCTTC. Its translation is CASRGAYGYTF.

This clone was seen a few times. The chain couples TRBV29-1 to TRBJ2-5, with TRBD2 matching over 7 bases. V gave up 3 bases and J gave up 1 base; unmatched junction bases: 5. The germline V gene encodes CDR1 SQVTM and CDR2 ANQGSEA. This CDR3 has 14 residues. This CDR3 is CSVEGGDIQETQYF. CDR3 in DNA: TGCAGCGTTGAGGGGGGGGATATCCAAGAGACCCAGTACTTC.

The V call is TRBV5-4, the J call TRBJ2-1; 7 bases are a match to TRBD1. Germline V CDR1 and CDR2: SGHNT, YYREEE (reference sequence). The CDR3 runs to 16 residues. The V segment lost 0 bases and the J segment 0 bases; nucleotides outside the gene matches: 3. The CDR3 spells CASSLADRSSYNEQFF. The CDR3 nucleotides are TGTGCCAGCAGCTTGGCGGACAGGAGCTCCTACAATGAGCAGTTCTTC.

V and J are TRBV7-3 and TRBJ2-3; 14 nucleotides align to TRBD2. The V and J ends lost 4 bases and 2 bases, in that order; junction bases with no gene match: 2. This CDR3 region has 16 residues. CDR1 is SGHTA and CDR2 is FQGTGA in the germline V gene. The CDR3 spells CASSSGLAGATDTQYF. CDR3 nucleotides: TGTGCCAGCAGCTCGGGACTAGCGGGAGCCACAGATACGCAGTATTTT.

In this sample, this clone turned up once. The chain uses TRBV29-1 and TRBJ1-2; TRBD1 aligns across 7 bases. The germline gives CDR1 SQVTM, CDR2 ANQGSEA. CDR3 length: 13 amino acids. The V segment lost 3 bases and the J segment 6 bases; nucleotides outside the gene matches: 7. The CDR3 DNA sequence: TGCAGCGTTGACCTCAGGGGGATCAATGGCTACACCTTC. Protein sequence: CSVDLRGINGYTF.

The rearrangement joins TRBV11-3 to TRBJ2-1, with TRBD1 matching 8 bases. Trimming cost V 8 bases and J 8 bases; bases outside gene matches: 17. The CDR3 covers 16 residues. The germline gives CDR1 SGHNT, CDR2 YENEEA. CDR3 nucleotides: TGTGCCAGCGCCTCCCGAACAGGGGGTTATTGCGATGAGCAGTTCTTC. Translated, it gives CASASRTGGYCDEQFF.

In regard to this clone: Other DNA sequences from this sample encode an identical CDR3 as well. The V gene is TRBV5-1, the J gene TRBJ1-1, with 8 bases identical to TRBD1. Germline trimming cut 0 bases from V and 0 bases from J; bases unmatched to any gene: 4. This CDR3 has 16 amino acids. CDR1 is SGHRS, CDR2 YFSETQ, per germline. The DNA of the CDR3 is TGCGCCAGCAGCTTGGGGACAGGGCTCATGAACACTGAAGCTTTCTTT. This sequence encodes CASSLGTGLMNTEAFF.

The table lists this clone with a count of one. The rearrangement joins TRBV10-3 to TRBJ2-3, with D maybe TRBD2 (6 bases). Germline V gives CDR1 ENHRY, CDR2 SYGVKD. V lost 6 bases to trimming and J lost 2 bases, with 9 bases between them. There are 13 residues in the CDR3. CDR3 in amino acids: CAIRGGNTDTQYF. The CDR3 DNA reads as TGTGCCATCAGGGGGGGAAACACAGATACGCAGTATTTT.

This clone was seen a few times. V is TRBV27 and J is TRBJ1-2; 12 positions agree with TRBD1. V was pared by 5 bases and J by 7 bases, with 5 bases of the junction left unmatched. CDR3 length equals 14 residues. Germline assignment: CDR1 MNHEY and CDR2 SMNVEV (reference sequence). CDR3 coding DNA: TGTGCCAGCAGTGGGGACAGGGGGCGGTTTGGCTACACCTTC. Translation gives CASSGDRGRFGYTF.

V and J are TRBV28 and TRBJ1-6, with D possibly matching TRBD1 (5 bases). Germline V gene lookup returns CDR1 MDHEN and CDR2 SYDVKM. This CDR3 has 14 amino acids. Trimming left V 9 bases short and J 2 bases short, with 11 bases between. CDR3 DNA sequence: TGTGCCAGTAAAGGGGTCCCCTATAATTCACCCCTCCACTTT. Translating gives CASKGVPYNSPLHF. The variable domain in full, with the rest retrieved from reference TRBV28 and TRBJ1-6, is DVKVTQSSRYLVKRTGEKVFLECVQDMDHENMFWYRQDPGLGLRLIYFSYDVKMKEKGDIPEGYSVSREKKERFSLILESASTNQTSMYLCASKGVPYNSPLHFGNGTRLTVT.

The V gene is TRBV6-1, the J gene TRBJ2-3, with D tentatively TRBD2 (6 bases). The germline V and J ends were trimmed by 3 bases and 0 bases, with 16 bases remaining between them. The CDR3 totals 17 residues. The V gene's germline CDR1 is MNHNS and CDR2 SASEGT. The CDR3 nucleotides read TGTGCCAGCAGTGAGACCCTGGGGAGGCTTAGCACAGATACGCAGTATTTT. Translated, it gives CASSETLGRLSTDTQYF.

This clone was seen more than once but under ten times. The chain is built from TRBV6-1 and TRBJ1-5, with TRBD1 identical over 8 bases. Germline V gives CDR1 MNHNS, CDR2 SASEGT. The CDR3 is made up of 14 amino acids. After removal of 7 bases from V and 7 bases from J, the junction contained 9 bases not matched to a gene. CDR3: CASNPTGVWQPQHF. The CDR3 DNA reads TGTGCCAGCAATCCGACAGGGGTTTGGCAGCCCCAGCATTTT.

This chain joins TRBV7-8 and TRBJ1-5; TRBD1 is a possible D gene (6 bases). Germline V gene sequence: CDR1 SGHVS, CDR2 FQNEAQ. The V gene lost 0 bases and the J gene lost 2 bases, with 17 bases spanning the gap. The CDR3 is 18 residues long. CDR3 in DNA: TGTGCCAGCAGCTTAGCGGGTGCGGGGGGCGCCGGCAATCAGCCCCAGCATTTT. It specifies CASSLAGAGGAGNQPQHF.

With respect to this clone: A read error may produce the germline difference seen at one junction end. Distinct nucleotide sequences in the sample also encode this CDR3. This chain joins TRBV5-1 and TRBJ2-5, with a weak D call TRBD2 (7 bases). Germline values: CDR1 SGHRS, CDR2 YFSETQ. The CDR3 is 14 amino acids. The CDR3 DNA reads TGTGCCAGCAGCTTGGGAGGGGGCCAAGAGACCCAGTACTTC. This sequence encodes CASSLGGGQETQYF.